The entry that follows covers one TCR beta chain sequence. The record originates from a study of T cell responses to AZD1222 COVID-19 vaccine. This CDR3 region has 17 residues. V lost 1 base to trimming and J lost 3 bases; unmatched junction nucleotides: 7. Germline values: CDR1 MGHRA, CDR2 YSYEKL. Here immunoSEQ multiplex PCR was the method, and the copy in TCRdb shows in-frame clones only, minus some. This table holds some 110,000 clones, approximately 86% found once. This sequence joins TRBV4-1 and TRBJ2-3; 10 bases are shared with TRBD2. This sample comprised peripheral blood, obtained 28 days after the second AZD1222 dose. This TCR was recovered from an adult who received the AZD1222 COVID-19 vaccine. The CDR3 is CASSQVGRTSGTDTQYF. The CDR3, as DNA: TGCGCCAGCAGCCAAGTGGGCCGGACTAGCGGTACAGATACGCAGTATTTT.